This T cell receptor (beta chain) appears in the sequencing data of a study of T cells in Graves' hyperthyroidism and ophthalmopathy. Overall study: Before any treatment, at initial diagnosis, peripheral blood was collected.

RNA transcripts provided the source from which TCR beta CDR3 regions were amplified. In the first-round RT-PCR of the TCR CDR3, the HTBI primer set was used. TCRdb redid the calling of the multiplex PCR reads with MiXCR, one entry per CDR3 protein. The repertoire includes hundreds of thousands of distinct CDR3 sequences, 24% of them detected once, and about 11% sits in the top ten. This clonotype was observed many times. As yet, its antigen is unknown. Study-wide points: Blood shared most expanded thyroid clonotypes above 0.001. By a 13 V-J model, ophthalmopathy was set apart from stable hyperthyroidism.

CDR3 length: 14 residues. Germline V gives CDR1 MNHEY, CDR2 SVGEGT. Germline trimming cut 6 bases from V and 4 bases from J; bases unmatched to any gene: 4. The chain joins TRBV6-2 or TRBV6-3 to TRBJ2-2, with TRBD2 matching over 8 bases. Sample: blood. The source of this sequence is a woman between 25 and 40 years old with Graves' ophthalmopathy. The CDR3 loop reads CASRTSGGTGELFF. CDR3 DNA: TGTGCCAGCAGAACTAGCGGAGGCACCGGGGAGCTGTTTTTT.